Listed here are 20 T cell receptor beta chains from one sample, sequenced in a study of CD8 T cells in Susac syndrome. It was with random hexamers that roughly 0.5 to 1 ug RNA was reverse transcribed. TCRdb re-analysed the immunoSEQ multiplex PCR reads in MiXCR, keeping a single row per CDR3 protein. This table has hundreds of thousands of distinct CDR3 sequences, almost 85% appearing once. Material for sequencing was CD8+ T cells from PBMCs. The receptor source for this set is a human donor with multiple sclerosis.

The genes are TRBV9 and TRBJ1-1; D is uncertain. Looked up from germline, CDR1 is SGDLS and CDR2 is YYNGEE. The CDR3 consists of 14 residues. Trimming cost V 0 bases and J 2 bases, with 8 bases left between them. The CDR3 loop reads CASSVEMINTEAFF. The CDR3 bases are TGTGCCAGCAGCGTAGAGATGATTAACACTGAAGCTTTCTTT.

The rearrangement joins TRBV20-1 to TRBJ2-7, with D unresolved. V was cut by 6 bases and J by 3 bases, with 12 bases left in between. Germline V lookup: CDR1 DFQATT, CDR2 SNEGSKA (reference sequence). This CDR3 is 12 amino acids long. The CDR3 sequence is CSATLEGYEQYF. CDR3 in DNA: TGCAGTGCAACCCTGGAAGGCTACGAGCAGTACTTC.

V and J are TRBV2 and TRBJ1-6; D unresolved. The germline V gene has CDR1 SNHLY and CDR2 FYNNEI. Deletions cut 2 bases from V and 7 bases from J, with 18 bases between. This CDR3 spans 17 amino acids. This chain's CDR3 is CASSEQALPWGNSPLHF. In nucleotides, the CDR3 is TGTGCCAGCAGTGAACAAGCCCTCCCCTGGGGAAATTCACCCCTCCACTTT.

The chain employs TRBV30 and TRBJ2-1; possibly TRBD1 for D (7 bases). The CDR3 is made up of 16 amino acids. Germline assignment: CDR1 GTSNPN and CDR2 SVGIG (reference sequence). The V and J ends lost 3 bases and 2 bases respectively, with 17 bases between them. The CDR3 sequence: CAWSSEGASPYNEQFF. As DNA, the CDR3 is TGTGCCTGGAGCTCGGAGGGGGCTAGCCCCTACAATGAGCAGTTCTTC.

The chain links TRBV11-2 to TRBJ2-3, with D hard to call. Per germline, CDR1 SGHAT and CDR2 FQNNGV. This CDR3 comprises 15 residues. Trimming shortened V by 4 bases and J by 0 bases, and 11 bases separated the two germline ends. This chain's CDR3 is CASSSGLSSTDTQYF. CDR3 DNA: TGTGCCAGCAGCTCCGGGCTTTCTAGCACAGATACGCAGTATTTT.

The chain has TRBV4-1 and TRBJ1-5; TRBD1 matches 10 bases. The ends lost 3 bases at V and 5 bases at J; junction bases unmatched: 7. This CDR3 is 16 amino acids long. The germline gives CDR1 MGHRA, CDR2 YSYEKL. CDR3 residues: CASSQVGTGVYQPQHF. CDR3 coding DNA: TGCGCCAGCAGCCAGGTAGGGACAGGGGTTTATCAGCCCCAGCATTTT.

In its sample, this clonotype was seen once. The rearrangement links TRBV15 to TRBJ2-1; D is unclear. This CDR3 spans 14 amino acids. Per the germline V gene, CDR1 is LNHNV and CDR2 is YYDKDF (reference sequence). Deletions cut 6 bases from V and 7 bases from J, with 16 bases between. As DNA, the CDR3 is TGTGCCACCAGACCTTTGGACCCTACAAATGAGCAGTTCTTC. Protein sequence: CATRPLDPTNEQFF.

The CDR3 nucleotides read TGTGCCAGCAGCTTGGGCGCCCTTAGGGCGGCTCGGGAGACCCAGTACTTC. The encoded protein is CASSLGALRAARETQYF. V gene TRBV5-6 combines with J gene TRBJ2-5; D unresolved. CDR3 length equals 17 residues. V was pared by 0 bases and J by 5 bases, with 20 bases between. In germline, CDR1 is SGHDT, CDR2 YYEEEE.

The chain joins TRBV7-7 to TRBJ2-1; D is ambiguous. The CDR3 runs to 14 residues. Germline CDR1 SSHAT, CDR2 FNYEAQ (reference sequence). Trimming removed 5 bases from V and 5 bases from J, with 13 bases in between. CDR3 in DNA: TGTGCCAGCAGCCTCGATTGGGGTCACAATGAGCAGTTCTTC. It specifies CASSLDWGHNEQFF.

This rearrangement joins TRBV28 to TRBJ2-3; 7 bases line up with TRBD2. J was trimmed by 6 bases and V by 5 bases; bases with no gene match: 8. The CDR3 runs to 14 residues. Germline loops: CDR1 MDHEN, CDR2 SYDVKM. The CDR3 DNA reads TGTGCCAGCAGTACCCGGACTAGACCCGATACGCAGTATTTT. Translated, it gives CASSTRTRPDTQYF.

This clonotype was counted a few times. The chain recombines TRBV7-3 with TRBJ2-3; unclear D gene. CDR1 SGHTA and CDR2 FQGTGA come from the germline V gene. Trimming removed 4 bases at V and 4 bases at J, with 3 bases between. CDR3 length: 11 amino acids. The CDR3 reads CASSSSDTQYF. The CDR3 bases are TGTGCCAGCAGCTCTTCAGATACGCAGTATTTT.

The chain carries TRBV7-9 and TRBJ2-1, with D uncertain. Germline V gene data show CDR1 as SEHNR and CDR2 as FQNEAQ (reference sequence). The CDR3 has 15 amino acids. With 3 bases removed from V and 5 bases from J, the gap between germline ends came to 14 bases. This CDR3 reads CASSFLGPVDNEQFF. DNA of the CDR3: TGTGCCAGCAGCTTCCTCGGTCCGGTAGACAATGAGCAGTTCTTC. The variable domain in full, completed from reference TRBV7-9 and TRBJ2-1, reads DTGVSQNPRHKITKRGQNVTFRCDPISEHNRLYWYRQTLGQGPEFLTYFQNEAQLEKSRLLSDRFSAERPKGSFSTLEIQRTEQGDSAMYLCASSFLGPVDNEQFFGPGTRLTVL.

The gene calls are TRBV5-5 and TRBJ1-5, with D uncertain. The CDR3 spans 17 residues. Trimming pared 3 bases from V and 0 bases from J, leaving 16 bases between. Germline-derived CDR1 and CDR2 are SGHKS and YYEKEE (reference sequence). The CDR3 loop reads CASSSHAGVDSNQPQHF. In DNA form, the CDR3 reads TGTGCCAGCAGCTCCCACGCAGGCGTGGATAGCAATCAGCCCCAGCATTTT. Full variable domain (missing parts from reference TRBV5-5 and TRBJ1-5): DAGVTQSPTHLIKTRGQQVTLRCSPISGHKSVSWYQQVLGQGPQFIFQYYEKEERGRGNFPDRFSARQFPNYSSELNVNALLLGDSALYLCASSSHAGVDSNQPQHFGDGTRLSIL.

The chain uses TRBV4-3 and TRBJ1-1; possibly TRBD1 for D (5 bases). The length of the CDR3 is 17 residues. The V end was cut by 3 bases, the J end by 0 bases, with 17 bases between. Germline V gene sequence: CDR1 LGHNA, CDR2 YSLEER. The CDR3 sequence: CASSQEDRGNMNTEAFF. As DNA, the CDR3 is TGCGCCAGCAGCCAGGAAGACAGAGGGAACATGAACACTGAAGCTTTCTTT.

CDR3: CASSFLIGTANEKLFF. In DNA, the CDR3 is TGTGCCAGCAGCTTTCTCATAGGGACAGCTAATGAAAAACTGTTTTTT. V and J are TRBV7-9 and TRBJ1-4; 7 bases fit TRBD1. V lost 3 bases and J lost 3; bases outside the gene matches: 7. Germline V CDR1 and CDR2: SEHNR, FQNEAQ (reference sequence). This CDR3 is built from 16 residues.

The chain joins TRBV18 to TRBJ2-1; D gene ambiguous. The V and J ends lost 8 bases and 0 bases respectively, with 14 bases between them. CDR1 and CDR2 (germline): KGHSH, LQKENI. The CDR3 covers 15 residues. CDR3 loop: CASTKTESSYNEQFF. Written as DNA, the CDR3 is TGTGCCAGCACGAAGACTGAGAGCTCCTACAATGAGCAGTTCTTC.

The chain combines TRBV29-1 with TRBJ2-7; 7 bases align to TRBD2. J was trimmed by 4 bases and V by 0 bases; bases with no gene match: 3. There are 13 residues in the CDR3. Germline-derived CDR1 and CDR2 are SQVTM and ANQGSEA. CDR3 bases: TGCAGCGTTGAAGAGAGGCGGGGGTACGAGCAGTACTTC. This gives the protein CSVEERRGYEQYF.

The chain recombines TRBV12-3 or TRBV12-4 with TRBJ2-3; 9 nucleotides line up with TRBD2. The junction had 12 bases not matched to a gene; V was cut back by 5 bases and J by 6 bases. There are 16 residues in the CDR3. The CDR3 region has the DNA TGTGCCAGCAGTCTTACCCTAGCGGGATCCACGGATACGCAGTATTTT. Its protein product is CASSLTLAGSTDTQYF.

J is TRBJ2-1 and V is TRBV20-1; TRBD2 aligns across 10 bases. Germline V CDR1 and CDR2: DFQATT, SNEGSKA (reference sequence). The V segment lost 5 bases and the J segment 9 bases; nucleotides outside the gene matches: 22. CDR3 length equals 18 residues. This chain's CDR3 is CSAAGQRVTSGMGGEQFF. The CDR3 nucleotides are TGCAGTGCTGCCGGACAGCGGGTCACTAGCGGGATGGGAGGTGAGCAGTTCTTC.

The rearrangement links TRBV25-1 to TRBJ2-1; TRBD2 aligns across 9 bases. With 8 bases clipped from V and 7 bases from J, the junction kept 9 bases outside the gene matches. Germline CDR1 MGHDK, CDR2 SYGVNS. The CDR3 has 14 residues. In DNA form, the CDR3 reads TGTGCCAGCGTGGGGGCGGGAGGGCCGAATGAGCAGTTCTTC. Its translation is CASVGAGGPNEQFF.